This TCR beta chain was identified in a study of T cell responses to AZD1222 COVID-19 vaccine. The sample holds a few counts of this clone. Clones were read by immunoSEQ multiplex PCR, and TCRdb kept only the in-frame ones, dropping some. The sample carries about 110,000 clones, over 80% recorded once. Germline V gene lookup returns CDR1 MRHNA and CDR2 SNTAGT. With 7 bases removed from V and 0 bases from J, the gap between germline ends came to 15 bases. CDR3 length: 15 residues. This sample comprised peripheral blood, obtained 28 days after the second AZD1222 dose. The sequence came from an adult who received the AZD1222 COVID-19 vaccine. The chain couples TRBV6-4 to TRBJ1-1, with D maybe TRBD1 (5 bases). The CDR3 DNA reads as TGTGCCAGCAAGCAGGGAATTGGAATGAACACTGAAGCTTTCTTT. Translated: CASKQGIGMNTEAFF.